Described below is a single T cell receptor (beta chain) sequence and its context. Its specificity is not known. Upon completion of 10 to 11 days in culture, CD4+ T cells were isolated. This specimen belongs to a study of vaccination effects on CD4 cells after COVID-19. Overall study results and limits: Healthy vaccinees' vaccine-induced clones included only 1 of 255 that recognized common cold coronaviruses.

The data were produced by immunoSEQ multiplex PCR, yet TCRdb's version contains in-frame clones alone and is incomplete. The profile shows 65,000 to 80,000 clones, 77% of them singletons. V was clipped by 2 bases and J by 1 base, with 11 bases between them. The germline V gene has CDR1 GTSNPN and CDR2 SVGIG (reference sequence). There are 14 residues in the CDR3. The V and J genes are TRBV30 and TRBJ1-1; D ambiguous. Material: CD4+ T cells from PBMCs cultured without peptide, obtained before COVID-19 vaccination. The sequence came from a human donor who received a COVID-19 vaccine. The CDR3 loop is CAWSKTDGNTEAFF. CDR3 coding DNA: TGTGCCTGGAGTAAGACGGACGGGAACACTGAAGCTTTCTTT. The variable domain in full, with the rest retrieved from reference TRBV30 and TRBJ1-1, is SQTIHQWPATLVQPVGSPLSLECTVEGTSNPNLYWYRQAAGRGLQLLFYSVGIGQISSEVPQNLSASRPQDRQFILSSKKLLLSDSGFYLCAWSKTDGNTEAFFGQGTRLTVV.